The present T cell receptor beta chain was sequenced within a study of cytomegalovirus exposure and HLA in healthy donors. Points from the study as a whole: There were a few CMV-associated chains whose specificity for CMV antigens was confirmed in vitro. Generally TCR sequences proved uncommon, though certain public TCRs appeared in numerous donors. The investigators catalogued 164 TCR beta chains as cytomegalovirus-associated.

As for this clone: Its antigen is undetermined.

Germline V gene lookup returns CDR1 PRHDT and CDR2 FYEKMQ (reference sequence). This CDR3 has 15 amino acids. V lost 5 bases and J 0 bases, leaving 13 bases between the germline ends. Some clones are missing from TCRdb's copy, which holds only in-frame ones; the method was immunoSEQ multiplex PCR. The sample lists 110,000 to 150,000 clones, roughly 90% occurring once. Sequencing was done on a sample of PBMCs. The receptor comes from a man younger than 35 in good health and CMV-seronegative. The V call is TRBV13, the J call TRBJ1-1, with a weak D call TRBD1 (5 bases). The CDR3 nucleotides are TGTGCCAGCAGCGCAGCGGGACGCATGAACACTGAAGCTTTCTTT. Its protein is CASSAAGRMNTEAFF.